This T cell receptor beta chain emerged from a study of beta chain features in type 1 diabetes. This clone was detected a few times. This CDR3 region has 15 residues. Losses at the gene ends were 1 base for V and 9 bases for J; bases not matched to a gene: 11. CDR1 and CDR2 from the germline V gene are SGHTA and FQGNSA. Every bit of the isolated RNA underwent reverse transcription, so sequencing read expressed TCRB transcripts. An average of roughly 1 million reads was obtained from stem cell-like memory T cell samples. Repertoires were generated with immunoSEQ multiplex PCR, while TCRdb's copy carries only in-frame clones and drops some. The sample lists approximately 110,000 clones, roughly 43% seen once, with over 0.05% in the top ten.

This receptor was identified in a woman aged 18-30 years in good health. Sequenced sample: stem cell memory CD4+ T cells from blood. The chain carries TRBV7-2 and TRBJ1-2; TRBD1 agrees at 7 bases. The CDR3 protein is CASSLGQGQWHSYTF. The CDR3 nucleotides are TGTGCCAGCAGCTTAGGACAGGGTCAGTGGCATAGCTACACCTTC.